This entry is about one TCR beta chain. These data come from a study of blood T cell repertoires in COVID-19. Study background: Sites across the United States, Italy and Spain contributed samples from acute and convalescent COVID-19. T cells, B-cell-depleted T cells, or PBMCs provided the cDNA or gDNA that served as material.

The V gene's germline CDR1 is KGHDR and CDR2 SFDVKD. The CDR3 covers 13 residues. Trimming stripped 9 bases from V and 7 bases from J, with 14 bases between. In the authors' workflow: The assay estimated nucleated cells by amplifying reference gene primers. Sequencing was performed with immunoSEQ multiplex PCR; in TCRdb, only in-frame clones are kept and a portion is missing. V and J calls plus clone size are reproduced from that table; the DNA served to infer D and trimming. The data show 93,000 or so clones, roughly 84% seen once. Sequenced input: peripheral blood. The receptor's source is a human donor in a cohort sampled during active or convalescent COVID-19. The chain couples TRBV24-1 to TRBJ2-2, with a possible D match to TRBD2 (6 bases). CDR3 loop: CATQLRGFGELFF. The CDR3 coding sequence is TGTGCCACCCAACTCCGGGGGTTCGGGGAGCTGTTTTTT.